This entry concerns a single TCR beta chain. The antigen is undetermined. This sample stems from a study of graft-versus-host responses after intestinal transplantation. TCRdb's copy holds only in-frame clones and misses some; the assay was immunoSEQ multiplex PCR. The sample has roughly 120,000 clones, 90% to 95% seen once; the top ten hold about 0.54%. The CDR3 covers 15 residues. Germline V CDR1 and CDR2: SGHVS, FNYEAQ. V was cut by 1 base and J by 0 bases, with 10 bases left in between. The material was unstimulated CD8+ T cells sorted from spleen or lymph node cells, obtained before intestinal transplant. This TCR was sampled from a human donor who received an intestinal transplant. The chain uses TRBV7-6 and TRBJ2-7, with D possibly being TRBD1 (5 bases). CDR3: CASSLDQGSSYEQYF. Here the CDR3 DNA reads TGTGCCAGCAGCTTAGATCAGGGTAGCTCCTACGAGCAGTACTTC.